A single sample gave rise to the 8 T cell receptor beta chains below, sequenced in a study of T cell responses to AZD1222 COVID-19 vaccine. The repertoire was sequenced with immunoSEQ multiplex PCR; TCRdb's copy has only in-frame clones and lacks some. Here the sample spans approximately 100,000 clones, around nine tenths being singletons. The starting material was peripheral blood, obtained on day 0 of AZD1222 vaccination. The receptors stem from an adult in good health.

V usage is TRBV6-5 and J usage is TRBJ2-5; 10 bases agree with TRBD2. This CDR3 contains 16 residues. V trimming: 2 bases; J trimming: 4 bases; junction bases outside the gene matches: 7. CDR1 and CDR2 from the germline V gene are MNHEY and SVGAGI. CDR3 residues: CASSYGLAGVGETQYF. The CDR3 nucleotides read TGTGCCAGCAGTTACGGCCTAGCGGGGGTCGGAGAGACCCAGTACTTC.

V usage is TRBV9 and J usage is TRBJ1-1; tentative D call: TRBD1 (6 bases). CDR1 is SGDLS and CDR2 is YYNGEE in the germline V gene. This CDR3 is built from 14 residues. The ends were cut back, 0 bases at V and 5 bases at J, with 11 bases in the middle. CDR3 coding DNA: TGTGCCAGCAGCGTAGTTGGAGGGGGGACTGAAGCTTTCTTT. It encodes CASSVVGGGTEAFF.

This sequence joins TRBV7-8 and TRBJ2-7; D tentatively fits TRBD1 or TRBD2 (7 bases each). Deletions cut 1 base from V and 2 bases from J, with 12 bases between. The CDR3 covers 15 residues. Germline lookup yields CDR1 SGHVS and CDR2 FQNEAQ. As DNA, the CDR3 is TGTGCCAGCAGCTTAGTGGCAGGGGGGGCCTACGAGCAGTACTTC. It translates to CASSLVAGGAYEQYF.

The V gene is TRBV10-2, the J gene TRBJ2-3; D uncertain. From germline, CDR1 is WSHSY and CDR2 SAAADI. The CDR3 totals 10 residues. V shed 3 bases and J shed 9 bases, with 4 bases lying between them. CDR3 nucleotides: TGCGCCAGCAGTGATAACACGCAGTATTTT. This codes for CASSDNTQYF.

This rearrangement joins TRBV3-1 (or the pseudogene TRBV3-2) to TRBJ2-6, with D perhaps matching TRBD2 (6 bases). Trimming stripped 0 bases from V and 1 base from J, with 7 bases between. Germline V gives CDR1 LGHDT, CDR2 YNNKEL (reference sequence). The length of the CDR3 is 16 residues. The CDR3 nucleotides are TGTGCCAGCAGCCAAGATCGGGGGTCTGGGGCCAACGTCCTGACTTTC. As protein: CASSQDRGSGANVLTF.

This clone was counted once. CDR3 sequence reads: CARFGSGTVPLPEAFF. The CDR3 bases are TGCGCCAGATTCGGGAGTGGAACGGTACCCCTCCCTGAAGCTTTCTTT. The chain is built from TRBV5-1 and TRBJ1-1; D is uncertain. The germline V gene has CDR1 SGHRS and CDR2 YFSETQ. The CDR3 length is 16 residues. Trimming took off 8 bases at V and 6 bases at J, with 26 bases between the two ends.

The chain recombines TRBV19 with TRBJ1-2; D ambiguous. Germline V CDR1 and CDR2: LNHDA, SQIVND (reference sequence). Deletions cut 7 bases from V and 5 bases from J, with 14 bases between. This CDR3 region has 13 residues. The CDR3 sequence: CASMRWSDYGYTF. The CDR3, as DNA: TGTGCCAGTATGAGGTGGTCCGATTATGGCTACACCTTC.

This chain links TRBV6-5 with TRBJ1-5; TRBD1 aligns across 7 bases. This CDR3 has 15 amino acids. CDR1 MNHEY and CDR2 SVGAGI come from the germline V gene. With 5 bases clipped from V and 1 base from J, the junction kept 5 bases outside the gene matches. In DNA form, the CDR3 reads TGTGCCAGCAGTATAACAGGGGCCAGCAATCAGCCCCAGCATTTT. This gives the protein CASSITGASNQPQHF.